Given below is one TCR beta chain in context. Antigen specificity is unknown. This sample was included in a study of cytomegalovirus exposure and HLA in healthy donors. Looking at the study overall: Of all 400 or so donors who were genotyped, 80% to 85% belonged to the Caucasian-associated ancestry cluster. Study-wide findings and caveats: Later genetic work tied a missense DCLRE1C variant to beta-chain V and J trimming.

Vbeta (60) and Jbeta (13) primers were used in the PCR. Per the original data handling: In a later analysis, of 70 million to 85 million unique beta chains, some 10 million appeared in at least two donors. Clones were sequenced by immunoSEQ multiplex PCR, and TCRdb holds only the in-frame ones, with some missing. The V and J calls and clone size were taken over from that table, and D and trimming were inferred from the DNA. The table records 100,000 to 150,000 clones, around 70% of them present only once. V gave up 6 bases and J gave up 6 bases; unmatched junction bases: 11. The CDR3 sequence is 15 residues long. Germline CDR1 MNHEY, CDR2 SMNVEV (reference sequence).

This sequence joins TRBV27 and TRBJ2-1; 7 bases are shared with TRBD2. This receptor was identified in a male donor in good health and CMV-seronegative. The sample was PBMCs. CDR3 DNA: TGTGCCAGCAGCCCGACTAGCCTCATTATCAATGAGCAGTTCTTC. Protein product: CASSPTSLIINEQFF.